A selection of T cell receptor beta chains follows, all from one sample in a study of T cell responses to AZD1222 COVID-19 vaccine. The repertoire was sequenced with immunoSEQ multiplex PCR; TCRdb's copy has only in-frame clones and lacks some. The sample lists over 150,000 clones, around 90% seen once, with 2.6% in the top ten. The specimen comprised peripheral blood, sampled on day 0 of AZD1222 vaccination. These receptors all come from an adult in good health. Both conserved end residues are trimmed from each CDR3.

J: TRBJ2-6; V: TRBV29-1; CDR3: SVENFGGSAGANVLT
J: TRBJ1-3; V: TRBV11-2; CDR3: ASSLVQGSGNTIY
J: TRBJ2-1; V: TRBV25-1; CDR3: ASLGTYLGNEQF
J: TRBJ2-7; V: TRBV3-1/TRBV3-2; CDR3: ASSQASPSSEQY
J: TRBJ2-2; V: TRBV19; CDR3: ASSIAILVGNTGELF
J: TRBJ1-2; V: TRBV15; CDR3: ATSRDPHSTNYGYT
J: TRBJ2-2; V: TRBV29-1; CDR3: SVQTSGSGGELF
J: TRBJ2-5; V: TRBV14; CDR3: ASSQDWGAQY
J: TRBJ2-3; V: TRBV24-1; CDR3: ATSRGTGRADTQY
J: TRBJ1-2; V: TRBV20-1; CDR3: RVTANYGYT
J: TRBJ2-1; V: TRBV4-1; CDR3: ASSQDVIAGGPVGEQF
J: TRBJ2-1; V: TRBV6-5; CDR3: ASSYSGYNEQF
J: TRBJ2-3; V: TRBV9; CDR3: ASSVFSGRGNTQY
J: TRBJ2-7; V: TRBV7-9; CDR3: ASSFTGTSSYEQY
J: TRBJ2-2; V: TRBV7-9; CDR3: ASSPPSVNTGELF
J: TRBJ1-3; V: TRBV19; CDR3: ASSVQGNTIY
J: TRBJ1-2; V: TRBV2; CDR3: ASSREGNYGYT
J: TRBJ2-7; V: TRBV9; CDR3: ASSEGGLAGYEQY
J: TRBJ2-7; V: TRBV6-4; CDR3: ASTDLLY
J: TRBJ1-3; V: TRBV19; CDR3: ASSTDGMPGNTIY
J: TRBJ2-7; V: TRBV7-2; CDR3: ASSLTVTYEQY
J: TRBJ2-1; V: TRBV6-2/TRBV6-3; CDR3: ASSYRGLAGGNEQF
J: TRBJ1-1; V: TRBV12-3/TRBV12-4; CDR3: ASSRGSTEAF
J: TRBJ1-1; V: TRBV20-1; CDR3: SPAGNTEAF
J: TRBJ2-1; V: TRBV3-1/TRBV3-2; CDR3: ASSLKPPSGSSVGYNEQF
J: TRBJ2-7; V: TRBV2; CDR3: ASSLGRGLYEQY
J: TRBJ2-5; V: TRBV10-3; CDR3: AISVASQETQY
J: TRBJ1-3; V: TRBV2; CDR3: AILTGFGNTIY
J: TRBJ2-4; V: TRBV7-8; CDR3: ASSPRVDLAKNIQY
J: TRBJ1-5; V: TRBV7-2; CDR3: ASSSQGPSNQPQH
J: TRBJ2-3; V: TRBV7-9; CDR3: ASSFIGSTDTQY
J: TRBJ2-7; V: TRBV11-1; CDR3: ASSLRLAGGSYEQY
J: TRBJ2-7; V: TRBV15; CDR3: ATSRGDSPDSTYEQY
J: TRBJ2-7; V: TRBV19; CDR3: ASSTGDRGYEQY
J: TRBJ1-5; V: TRBV2; CDR3: ASSEGAPSGKPQH
J: TRBJ2-7; V: TRBV27; CDR3: ASSFWGEQY
J: TRBJ1-1; V: TRBV7-3; CDR3: ASSLTPLGLNTEAF
J: TRBJ1-6; V: TRBV19; CDR3: ASHRQGNSPLH
J: TRBJ1-2; V: TRBV6-2/TRBV6-3; CDR3: ASSDPAGSFYGYT
J: TRBJ1-2; V: TRBV6-1; CDR3: ASSEAGFLGSYGYT
J: TRBJ2-7; V: TRBV18; CDR3: ASSLGGTVRSYEQY
J: TRBJ1-3; V: TRBV18; CDR3: ASSQISSGNTIY
J: TRBJ2-7; V: TRBV6-5; CDR3: ASGSYEQY
J: TRBJ1-1; V: TRBV5-1; CDR3: ASSRTGGEGTEAF
J: TRBJ2-5; V: TRBV18; CDR3: ASSRGSGGRETQY
J: TRBJ2-7; V: TRBV6-5; CDR3: ASRKDAAYEQY
J: TRBJ2-2; V: TRBV2; CDR3: ASSEALRAGELF
J: TRBJ2-5; V: TRBV29-1; CDR3: SVEYSAETQY
J: TRBJ2-7; V: TRBV6-5; CDR3: ASSYGQSYEQY
J: TRBJ2-2; V: TRBV19; CDR3: ASHPGQGRNTGELF
J: TRBJ2-7; V: TRBV5-1; CDR3: ASSSQSGGRGYEQY
J: TRBJ1-5; V: TRBV5-6; CDR3: ASSLGTGDQPQH
J: TRBJ1-3; V: TRBV18; CDR3: ASSPPPHRSGNTIY